Each of the 27 T cell receptor beta chains below was sequenced from the same sample in a study of cytomegalovirus exposure and HLA in healthy donors. Method: immunoSEQ multiplex PCR; TCRdb's copy keeps in-frame clones and lacks some. The repertoire includes 100,000 to 150,000 clones, 85% to 90% of them detected once, and less than 2% sits in the top ten. The sequencing input was PBMCs. The receptor source for this set is a woman aged 18-35 years in good health and CMV-seronegative.

The chain joins TRBV4-1 to TRBJ1-2; D remains unclear. The CDR3 loop spans 15 amino acids. In germline, CDR1 is MGHRA, CDR2 YSYEKL. Between the trimmed V and J ends, which lost 6 bases and 2 bases, there was a span of 16 bases. Here the CDR3 DNA reads TGCGCCAGCAGGCAAATCGGTAGCCTAAACTATGGCTACACCTTC. The encoded protein is CASRQIGSLNYGYTF.

The count of this clone is one. The chain joins TRBV5-4 to TRBJ1-2; D unresolved. V was cut by 4 bases and J by 2 bases, with 12 bases left in between. The CDR3 sequence is 14 residues long. Germline lookup yields CDR1 SGHNT and CDR2 YYREEE (reference sequence). CDR3 bases: TGTGCCAGCAGCCACCCCGACAAAAACTATGGCTACACCTTC. This gives the protein CASSHPDKNYGYTF.

Turning to this clone: Other DNA sequences in the sample encode the same CDR3. The chain carries TRBV28 and TRBJ2-7; 7 bases agree with TRBD1. In germline, CDR1 is MDHEN, CDR2 SYDVKM. The CDR3 extends over 14 amino acids. The J segment lost 2 bases and the V segment lost 4 bases, leaving 5 bases of the junction unmatched. In DNA form, the CDR3 reads TGTGCCAGCAGTTCGGGTCAGGGGGCCTACGAGCAGTACTTC. Its protein product is CASSSGQGAYEQYF.

This chain uses TRBV7-3 with TRBJ2-1; 8 nucleotides line up with TRBD2. The CDR3 is 13 amino acids. The V gene end was trimmed by 4 bases and the J gene end by 8 bases; junction bases not matched to a gene: 4. The germline V gene has CDR1 SGHTA and CDR2 FQGTGA. The CDR3 loop is CASSSIAGYEQFF. CDR3 DNA: TGTGCCAGCAGCTCAATAGCGGGGTATGAGCAGTTCTTC.

The gene calls are TRBV18 and TRBJ1-1; 7 bases are a match to TRBD1. Looked up from germline, CDR1 is KGHSH and CDR2 is LQKENI. Trimming removed 3 bases from V and 0 bases from J; junction bases left unmatched: 7. CDR3 length equals 16 residues. In DNA form, the CDR3 reads TGTGCCAGCTCACCGTGGACAGGCGTTGTGAACACTGAAGCTTTCTTT. This gives the protein CASSPWTGVVNTEAFF.

DNA for the CDR3: TGCGCCAGCAGCCCGAGCGGGAGGCTGGACAATGAGCAGTTCTTC. The encoded protein is CASSPSGRLDNEQFF. The rearrangement uses TRBV5-1 and TRBJ2-1, with 9 nucleotides matching TRBD2. This CDR3 has 15 residues. The V gene end was trimmed by 4 bases and the J gene end by 5 bases; junction bases not matched to a gene: 7. Germline V lookup: CDR1 SGHRS, CDR2 YFSETQ.

This clone has just one count. The rearrangement links TRBV6-4 to TRBJ2-1; TRBD1 matches 9 bases. The junction had 5 bases not matched to a gene; V was cut back by 6 bases and J by 2 bases. Germline V gene lookup returns CDR1 MRHNA and CDR2 SNTAGT. This CDR3 contains 15 residues. The DNA for the CDR3 is TGTGCCAGCAGCCTGGGACAGGGCCCCTACAATGAGCAGTTCTTC. Encoded protein: CASSLGQGPYNEQFF.

The V call is TRBV21-1, the J call TRBJ1-3. TRBV21-1 is reported as a pseudogene. CDR3 length: 15 amino acids. CDR3 sequence (DNA): TGTGCCAGCAGCTCACCCCGGTTGGCTGGAAACACCATATATTTT. This translates into CASSSPRLAGNTIYF.

CDR3 protein: CATSGQRGTGELFF. The CDR3 region has the DNA TGTGCCACCTCGGGACAACGGGGCACCGGGGAGCTGTTTTTT. This chain links TRBV28 with TRBJ2-2, with a weak D call TRBD1 (6 bases). V lost 10 bases to trimming and J lost 4 bases, with 16 bases between them. The CDR3 consists of 14 residues. Germline CDR1 MDHEN, CDR2 SYDVKM.

This CDR3 reads CAWSTGVDTGELFF. CDR3 in DNA: TGTGCCTGGAGTACAGGGGTCGACACCGGGGAGCTGTTTTTT. The chain employs TRBV30 and TRBJ2-2; TRBD1 aligns across 7 bases. Germline-derived CDR1 and CDR2 are GTSNPN and SVGIG (reference sequence). The CDR3 spans 14 residues. V lost 2 bases and J lost 3; bases outside the gene matches: 3.

The chain employs TRBV10-3 and TRBJ1-1; no firm D call. CDR1 ENHRY and CDR2 SYGVKD come from the germline V gene. V gave up 0 bases and J gave up 0 bases, with 8 bases separating them. This CDR3 comprises 15 residues. CDR3 sequence reads: CAISESADLNTEAFF. CDR3 nucleotides: TGTGCCATCAGTGAGTCGGCGGATCTGAACACTGAAGCTTTCTTT.

V and J are TRBV27 and TRBJ2-5; D remains unclear. The CDR3 is 14 amino acids. Germline V gene lookup returns CDR1 MNHEY and CDR2 SMNVEV (reference sequence). Trimming stripped 3 bases from V and 12 bases from J, with 20 bases between. For the CDR3, the DNA is TGTGCCAGCAGTTTGTTTCCCACATCAGGAACTGAGTACTTC. Its protein product is CASSLFPTSGTEYF.

The chain employs TRBV14 and TRBJ1-2, with 7 bases matching TRBD1. This CDR3 has 17 amino acids. Losses at the gene ends were 1 base for V and 4 bases for J; bases not matched to a gene: 12. Germline CDR1 reads SGHDN; CDR2 reads FVKESK. The CDR3 bases are TGTGCCAGCAGCCAAGTGGGACAGCTCCAGCTAGGCTATGGCTACACCTTC. Translated, it gives CASSQVGQLQLGYGYTF.

V is TRBV4-1 and J is TRBJ2-7; D unresolved. Trimming cost V 0 bases and J 7 bases, with 16 bases left between them. This CDR3 is built from 15 residues. Germline loops: CDR1 MGHRA, CDR2 YSYEKL. The CDR3 is CASSQDQVPPGEQYF. As DNA, the CDR3 is TGCGCCAGCAGCCAAGATCAGGTCCCGCCAGGTGAGCAGTACTTC.

The chain is built from TRBV18 and TRBJ1-5; no reliable D call. The CDR3 contains 14 residues. V was pared by 2 bases and J by 5 bases, with 10 bases between. CDR1 and CDR2 (germline): KGHSH, LQKENI. CDR3 amino acids: CASSPGRGDQPQHF. The CDR3 DNA follows: TGTGCCAGCTCACCAGGGCGGGGAGATCAGCCCCAGCATTTT. The full variable domain, its missing parts supplied by reference TRBV18 and TRBJ1-5, is NAGVMQNPRHLVRRRGQEARLRCSPMKGHSHVYWYRQLPEEGLKFMVYLQKENIIDESGMPKERFSAEFPKEGPSILRIQQVVRGDSAAYFCASSPGRGDQPQHFGDGTRLSIL.

This sequence joins TRBV2 and TRBJ1-5; D is possibly TRBD1 (6 bases). Germline loops: CDR1 SNHLY, CDR2 FYNNEI. Trimming took off 7 bases at V and 2 bases at J, with 18 bases between the two ends. The CDR3 has 16 amino acids. CDR3 in DNA: TGTGCCAGCACCCTAGAGACAGGAGTAGGCAATCAGCCCCAGCATTTT. Protein product: CASTLETGVGNQPQHF.

This clone was found once. The V gene is TRBV19, the J gene TRBJ1-1, with D possibly matching TRBD1 (6 bases). This CDR3 region has 15 residues. Trimming pared 4 bases from V and 0 bases from J, leaving 12 bases between. The germline V gene encodes CDR1 LNHDA and CDR2 SQIVND (reference sequence). The CDR3 sequence is CASSKRGAMNTEAFF. CDR3 coding DNA: TGTGCCAGTAGTAAGCGGGGGGCGATGAACACTGAAGCTTTCTTT. The full variable domain, completed using reference TRBV19 and TRBJ1-1, is DGGITQSPKYLFRKEGQNVTLSCEQNLNHDAMYWYRQDPGQGLRLIYYSQIVNDFQKGDIAEGYSVSREKKESFPLTVTSAQKNPTAFYLCASSKRGAMNTEAFFGQGTRLTVV.

This chain connects TRBV28 to TRBJ2-7; possibly TRBD1 for D (6 bases). The CDR3 has 12 amino acids. V lost 6 bases to trimming and J lost 5 bases, with 11 bases between them. The germline gives CDR1 MDHEN, CDR2 SYDVKM. This chain's CDR3 is CASSPNRDEQYF. DNA for the CDR3: TGTGCCAGCAGCCCGAACAGGGACGAGCAGTACTTC. Using reference TRBV28 and TRBJ2-7 for the parts outside the CDR3, the full variable domain is DVKVTQSSRYLVKRTGEKVFLECVQDMDHENMFWYRQDPGLGLRLIYFSYDVKMKEKGDIPEGYSVSREKKERFSLILESASTNQTSMYLCASSPNRDEQYFGPGTRLTVT.

The V and J genes are TRBV7-2 and TRBJ2-7, with a tentative D call TRBD1 (6 bases). CDR1 and CDR2 (germline): SGHTA, FQGNSA. V was trimmed by 5 bases and J by 0 bases, leaving 11 bases between them. This CDR3 comprises 14 residues. The CDR3 is CASSRPDSSYEQYF. CDR3 nucleotide sequence: TGTGCCAGCAGCCGACCGGACAGCTCCTACGAGCAGTACTTC.

The genes are TRBV7-2 and TRBJ1-1; D call uncertain. CDR1 and CDR2 from the germline V gene are SGHTA and FQGNSA. The CDR3 totals 15 residues. The V and J ends lost 1 base and 1 base respectively, with 10 bases between them. The CDR3 nucleotides read TGTGCCAGCAGCTTAGACGTGGGCCCGAACACTGAAGCTTTCTTT. Its translation is CASSLDVGPNTEAFF.

A note on this clone: The sample holds other DNA sequences that translate to the same CDR3. The chain carries TRBV7-9 and TRBJ1-2; a possible D gene is TRBD1 (5 bases). Germline assignment: CDR1 SEHNR and CDR2 FQNEAQ (reference sequence). This CDR3 is built from 12 residues. The V and J ends lost 5 bases and 4 bases respectively, with 8 bases between them. CDR3 in amino acids: CASSLDSYGYTF. CDR3 sequence (DNA): TGTGCCAGCAGCCTAGACAGCTATGGCTACACCTTC.

The chain couples TRBV7-2 to TRBJ2-5; D may be TRBD2 (5 bases). Between the trimmed V and J ends, which lost 5 bases and 5 bases, there was a span of 15 bases. Germline loops: CDR1 SGHTA, CDR2 FQGNSA. This CDR3 spans 14 amino acids. CDR3 in amino acids: CASSRWAGRETQYF. The CDR3 bases are TGTGCCAGCAGCCGATGGGCGGGCCGGGAGACCCAGTACTTC. Using reference TRBV7-2 and TRBJ2-5 for the parts outside the CDR3, the full variable domain is GAGVSQSPSNKVTEKGKDVELRCDPISGHTALYWYRQSLGQGLEFLIYFQGNSAPDKSGLPSDRFSAERTGGSVSTLTIQRTQQEDSAVYLCASSRWAGRETQYFGPGTRLLVL.

This clone was seen a single time. V is TRBV6-1 and J is TRBJ1-2, with 10 bases lining up with TRBD1. V lost 6 bases to trimming and J lost 7 bases; unmatched junction nucleotides: 5. This CDR3 is built from 13 residues. Germline loops: CDR1 MNHNS, CDR2 SASEGT. The CDR3 nucleotides read TGTGCCAGCAGATCCGACAGGGGGCTTGGCTACACCTTC. Protein product: CASRSDRGLGYTF.

This rearrangement joins TRBV2 to TRBJ2-7; no firm D call. V was shortened by 0 bases and J by 3 bases, with 9 bases between the two germline ends. Germline CDR1 is SNHLY and CDR2 is FYNNEI. The CDR3 covers 14 residues. This CDR3 is CASSEATTIYEQYF. The DNA for the CDR3 is TGTGCCAGCAGTGAAGCAACGACAATCTACGAGCAGTACTTC.

CDR3 in DNA: TGTGCCAGTAGTATCGGGACAGGGCAGTCCTACGAGCAGTACTTC. It yields the protein CASSIGTGQSYEQYF. The chain uses TRBV19 and TRBJ2-7; 9 bases agree with TRBD1. From germline, CDR1 is LNHDA and CDR2 SQIVND (reference sequence). With 3 bases clipped from V and 1 base from J, the junction kept 4 bases outside the gene matches. This CDR3 region has 15 residues.

The chain combines TRBV6-4 with TRBJ2-1; 8 bases match TRBD2. The V and J ends lost 0 bases and 3 bases, in that order; junction bases with no gene match: 4. Germline-derived CDR1 and CDR2 are MRHNA and SNTAGT. There are 16 residues in the CDR3. CDR3 sequence reads: CASSDSAGVGYNEQFF. The CDR3 DNA follows: TGTGCCAGCAGTGACTCAGCGGGAGTGGGCTACAATGAGCAGTTCTTC.

This chain joins TRBV5-1 and TRBJ2-1; 9 nucleotides agree with TRBD2. J gave up 3 bases and V 0 bases, and 1 base lay outside the gene matches. This CDR3 has 15 amino acids. Germline assignment: CDR1 SGHRS and CDR2 YFSETQ. The CDR3 DNA reads as TGCGCCAGCAGCTTGGTTAGCGGGGGCTACAATGAGCAGTTCTTC. This sequence encodes CASSLVSGGYNEQFF. Supplemented by reference TRBV5-1 and TRBJ2-1, the full variable domain reads KAGVTQTPRYLIKTRGQQVTLSCSPISGHRSVSWYQQTPGQGLQFLFEYFSETQRNKGNFPGRFSGRQFSNSRSEMNVSTLELGDSALYLCASSLVSGGYNEQFFGPGTRLTVL.